What follows is one TCR beta chain and its context. Its antigen is as yet unknown. This entry is derived from a study of T-cell reconstitution after alpha-beta-depleted transplantation in children. General study points: Alpha-beta T cells present about two months after transplant were reported to originate from several hundred expanded graft clones. Where some patients showed high TCRbeta diversity at day 60, it came from recipient T cells and thymic progenitors that had survived. T-cell numbers and diversity, one year after transplant, stemmed largely from T cells that were newly produced.

TCRbeta library preparation incorporated unique molecular identifiers. TCRdb processed the PCR reads anew with MiXCR; each CDR3 protein has one entry. The repertoire includes fewer than 500,000 distinct CDR3 sequences, about 40% of them detected once, and 27% sits in the top ten. V gave up 6 bases and J gave up 3 bases; unmatched junction bases: 7. Germline V lookup: CDR1 MNHNS, CDR2 SASEGT. The CDR3 sequence is 15 residues long. The V gene is TRBV6-1, the J gene TRBJ1-2; TRBD1 matches 10 bases. Sequenced material: PBMCs, taken before TCRalphabeta/CD19-depleted stem cell transplant. The sequence was obtained from a girl aged 2-10 years with aplastic anemia, due to receive a stem cell transplant. For the CDR3, the DNA is TGTGCCAGCAGGCTGAGACAGGGGGCTGACTATGGCTACACCTTC. Encoded protein: CASRLRQGADYGYTF.